This TCR beta chain was identified in a study of T cells after yellow fever vaccination. As for the study in general: For low cell numbers, libraries were made with SMART-Seq v4 Ultra Low Input.

Using its own MiXCR run on the 5' RACE reads, TCRdb lists one record per CDR3 protein. The repertoire holds some 320,000 distinct CDR3 sequences, with approximately 11% as singletons. The CDR3 extends over 13 amino acids. CDR1 DFQATT and CDR2 SNEGSKA come from the germline V gene (reference sequence). Trimming left V 0 bases short and J 9 bases short, with 9 bases between. This sequence originates from a man between 18 and 29 years old who received the YFV17D yellow fever vaccine. The chain couples TRBV20-1 to TRBJ1-6, with a possible D match to TRBD1 (6 bases). Sequences were derived from CD4+ T cells sorted from PBMCs, sampled 45 days after the yellow fever booster vaccination. The CDR3 bases are TGCAGTGCTAGAGACAGGGGTGGTTCACCCCTCCACTTT. Translating gives CSARDRGGSPLHF.